This is a list of T cell receptor beta chains from one sample in a study of blood T cell repertoires in COVID-19. Clones were sequenced by immunoSEQ multiplex PCR, and TCRdb holds only the in-frame ones, with some missing. The repertoire holds roughly 340,000 clones, with around 91% as singletons. The sample was PBMCs or T cells enriched from blood (not recorded which). Receptor source: a man younger than 35 who had recovered from COVID-19. Each CDR3 is given with its conserved first and last residue. Fields, in order: clone size, D gene, J gene, V gene, CDR3 DNA, CDR3 protein. The D gene is left open where the match is weak. Size is omitted from some rows. Given values are once, few, many or a class for expanded clones.

. | TRBD2 | TRBJ2-2 | TRBV6-5 | TGTGCCAGCACCCGGACTAGTATTCACACCGGGGAGCTGTTTTTT | CASTRTSIHTGELFF
. | TRBD2 | TRBJ2-4 | TRBV3-1/TRBV3-2 | TGTGCCAGCAGCCAAGATATGGGACTAGCGGGAACTGGTATTCAGTACTTC | CASSQDMGLAGTGIQYF
. | . | TRBJ1-4 | TRBV5-1 | TGCGCCAGCAGCTTACTACCAGCAACTAATGAAAAACTGTTTTTT | CASSLLPATNEKLFF
. | TRBD1 | TRBJ2-7 | TRBV7-6 | TGTGCCAGCAGCCGGGACAGGGGACTCGGATCCTACGAGCAGTACTTC | CASSRDRGLGSYEQYF
. | . | TRBJ2-7 | TRBV19 | TGTGCCAGTAGTATAGACAGGTATAGCGCCTACGAGCAGTACTTC | CASSIDRYSAYEQYF
. | TRBD2 | TRBJ2-7 | TRBV3-1/TRBV3-2 | TGTGCCAGCAGCCAACCCTCTAGCGGCTCCTACGAGCAGTACTTC | CASSQPSSGSYEQYF
. | TRBD1 | TRBJ1-5 | TRBV19 | TGTGCCAGTAGCAACCAGGGGGCTCGCAATCAGCCCCAGCATTTT | CASSNQGARNQPQHF
few | TRBD1 | TRBJ1-5 | TRBV4-2 | TGTGCCAGCAGCCAAGATGGACAGGGTCATCAGCCCCAGCATTTT | CASSQDGQGHQPQHF
. | . | TRBJ1-2 | TRBV10-2 | TGCGCCAGCGTCGCGAGCGACAGACATGATGGCTACACCTTC | CASVASDRHDGYTF
. | TRBD2 | TRBJ2-3 | TRBV15 | TGTGCCACCAGCAGTCCAGCGGGAGGCCCGGGTACGCAGTATTTT | CATSSPAGGPGTQYF
. | TRBD1 | TRBJ1-1 | TRBV3-1/TRBV3-2 | TGTGCCAGCAGCCAGACAGGGGTGAACACTGAAGCTTTCTTT | CASSQTGVNTEAFF
. | . | TRBJ2-7 | TRBV4-1 | TGCGCCAGCAGCCAATTCATCCAAACGAGCTCCTACGAGCAGTACTTC | CASSQFIQTSSYEQYF
. | . | TRBJ1-6 | TRBV28 | TGTGCCAGCAGTCCGGACAGCTTCGGTTATTCACCCCTCCACTTT | CASSPDSFGYSPLHF
. | . | TRBJ1-6 | TRBV3-1/TRBV3-2 | TGTGCCAGCAGAGAGGGGGGGTCAGATTCACCCCTCCACTTT | CASREGGSDSPLHF
. | TRBD2 | TRBJ2-5 | TRBV5-1 | TGCGCCAGCAGCTTCGGGGTAACTAGCGGATACCAAGAGACCCAGTACTTC | CASSFGVTSGYQETQYF
. | TRBD1 | TRBJ2-1 | TRBV7-9 | TGTGCCAGCAGTTCGGCGGGACAGGGGTTCCATGAGCAGTTCTTC | CASSSAGQGFHEQFF